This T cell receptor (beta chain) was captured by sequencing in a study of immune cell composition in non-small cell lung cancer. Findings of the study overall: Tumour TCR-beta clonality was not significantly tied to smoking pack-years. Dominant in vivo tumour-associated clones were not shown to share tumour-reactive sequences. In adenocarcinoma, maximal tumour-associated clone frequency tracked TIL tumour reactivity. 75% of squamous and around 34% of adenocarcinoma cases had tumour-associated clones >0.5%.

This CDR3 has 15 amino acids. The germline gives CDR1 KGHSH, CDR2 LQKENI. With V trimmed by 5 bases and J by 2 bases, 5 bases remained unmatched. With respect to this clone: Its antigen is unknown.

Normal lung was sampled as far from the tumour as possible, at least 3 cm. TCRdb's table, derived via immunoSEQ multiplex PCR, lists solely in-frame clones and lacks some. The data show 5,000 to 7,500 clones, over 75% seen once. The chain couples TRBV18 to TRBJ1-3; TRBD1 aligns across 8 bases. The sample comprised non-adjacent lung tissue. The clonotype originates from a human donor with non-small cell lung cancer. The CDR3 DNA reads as TGTGCCAGCTCAGGGGACAGGTCCCCTGGAAACACCATATATTTT. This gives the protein CASSGDRSPGNTIYF. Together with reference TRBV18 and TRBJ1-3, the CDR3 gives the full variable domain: NAGVMQNPRHLVRRRGQEARLRCSPMKGHSHVYWYRQLPEEGLKFMVYLQKENIIDESGMPKERFSAEFPKEGPSILRIQQVVRGDSAAYFCASSGDRSPGNTIYFGEGSWLTVV.